This T cell receptor beta chain originates from a study of CD8+CD57+ T cells in acquired aplastic anemia. Study background: The average for DNA from sorted CD4+ and CD8+ cells was around 3.5 ug.

Germline V CDR1 and CDR2: SGHVS, FQNEAQ. V lost 0 bases to trimming and J lost 9 bases, with 17 bases between them. The CDR3 spans 15 residues. This clonotype showed up just once. Its cognate antigen is unknown. Study-level results: Levels of CD8+ Simpson's diversity were not significantly distinct in patients versus controls.

Sequencing was done on patients that had shown CD8+CD57+ cell expansion by flow cytometry. According to the study, genomic DNA was the template for TCR beta VDJ and CDR3 profiling. TCRdb reprocessed the reads with MiXCR, giving one entry per CDR3 protein. The table has about 260,000 distinct CDR3 sequences, 82% seen once. This TCR was sampled from a human donor with aplastic anemia. The sequenced material came from sorted CD4+, CD8+, or CD8+CD57+ T cells (not recorded which) from PBMCs. V is TRBV7-8 and J is TRBJ1-2; D is ambiguous. DNA for the CDR3: TGTGCCAGCAGCTTAGCGGGAGGGTCCGATTCGCGCTACACCTTC. It is translated as CASSLAGGSDSRYTF.